This TCR beta chain was identified in a study of OX40 agonist ivuxolimab in advanced cancers. The overall study: Allowance was made for prior anti-PD-1, anti-PD-L1 or anti-CTLA-4 therapy, and roughly 40% had some.

Sequenced by immunoSEQ multiplex PCR; TCRdb stores in-frame clones only, minus some. Of about 80,000 clones listed, over 70% are singletons. Notes on the study in general: Compared with CD4+, CD8+ T cells on average had more expanded clones.

V was shortened by 1 base and J by 4 bases, with 5 bases between the two germline ends. CDR1 and CDR2 from the germline V gene are SEHNR and FQNEAQ (reference sequence). This CDR3 contains 13 residues. To note about this clone: Its antigen is not identified.

The chain carries TRBV7-9 and TRBJ2-1; D is ambiguous. Sequencing was performed on CD4+ or CD8+ T cells sorted from blood, taken in a trial of the OX40 agonist ivuxolimab. This clonotype was obtained from an adult with an advanced solid tumor such as melanoma, head and neck, liver or kidney cancer. CDR3 DNA: TGTGCCAGCAGCTTAGGTGCTTACAATGAGCAGTTCTTC. This gives the protein CASSLGAYNEQFF.